This T cell receptor beta chain was retrieved from a study of OX40 agonist ivuxolimab in advanced cancers. Some clones are missing from TCRdb's copy, which holds only in-frame ones; the method was immunoSEQ multiplex PCR. The sample contains around 29,000 clones, 70% to 90% of which appear only once. A single count supports this clone. From germline, CDR1 is SGHTS and CDR2 YDEGEE. The CDR3 has 15 amino acids. V lost 4 bases to trimming and J lost 3 bases, with 14 bases between them. The sample here was CD4+ or CD8+ T cells sorted from blood, taken in a trial of the OX40 agonist ivuxolimab. The TCR was taken from an adult with an advanced solid tumor such as melanoma, head and neck, liver or kidney cancer. The chain carries TRBV5-8 and TRBJ1-5, with D possibly being TRBD1 (6 bases). The CDR3 protein is CASSTNRDTNQPQHF. DNA of the CDR3: TGTGCCAGCAGCACAAACAGGGATACCAATCAGCCCCAGCATTTT.